The present TCR beta chain was sequenced within a study of cytomegalovirus exposure and HLA in healthy donors. Study-wide results and caveats: Altogether, 160 or so TCR beta chains were recorded as cytomegalovirus-associated. As was reported, the classifier diagnosed cytomegalovirus status with high specificity and sensitivity.

The assay was immunoSEQ multiplex PCR, and TCRdb's table has in-frame clones only and misses some. Of fewer than 350,000 clones listed, around nine tenths are singletons. The germline V gene has CDR1 LNHDA and CDR2 SQIVND (reference sequence). V was clipped by 1 base and J by 2 bases; unmatched bases: 3. The CDR3 totals 15 residues. A word on this clone: Its antigen is not identified.

This sequence joins TRBV19 and TRBJ1-2; 8 bases line up with TRBD1. This clonotype originated in a woman between 18 and 29 years old in good health and CMV-seronegative. The specimen was PBMCs. CDR3 loop: CASSIGQGSNYGYTF. CDR3 nucleotides: TGTGCCAGTAGTATAGGACAGGGGAGCAACTATGGCTACACCTTC.